A selection of T cell receptor beta chains follows, all from one sample in a study of T cell repertoires in cytomegalovirus infection. Using its own MiXCR run on the reads, TCRdb lists one record per CDR3 protein. The table has hundreds of thousands of distinct CDR3 sequences, 24% seen once. Sequencing was done on a sample of CD8+ T cells from PBMCs. Receptors were obtained from a human donor in good health (CMV status not recorded). Some clones in this sample may be carry-over from other donors' samples. Both conserved end residues are part of each CDR3. The D gene is left open where the match is weak. Not every row has a clone size; where given, it reads once, few, many or a size class.

CDR3 length,D gene,J gene,V gene,clone size,CDR3 protein,CDR3 DNA
13,-,TRBJ1-1,TRBV27,few,CASSLLDLTEAFF,TGTGCCAGCAGTTTATTGGACCTTACTGAAGCTTTCTTT
12,TRBD1,TRBJ1-2,TRBV7-6,many,CASSSDRDGYTF,TGTGCCAGCAGCTCGGACAGGGATGGCTACACCTTC
15,-,TRBJ2-3,TRBV20-1,-,CSARPSVAPTDTQYF,TGCAGTGCTAGGCCCTCGGTAGCCCCCACAGATACGCAGTATTTT
17,-,TRBJ2-2,TRBV4-3,few,CASSRTPVKINTGELFF,TGCGCCAGCAGCCGCACACCGGTCAAAATTAACACCGGGGAGCTGTTTTTT
14,-,TRBJ1-5,TRBV29-1,-,CSVEGDGLNQPQHF,TGCAGCGTTGAAGGAGACGGCCTCAATCAGCCCCAGCATTTT
14,-,TRBJ1-5,TRBV12-3/TRBV12-4,few,CASSSDSKIKPQHF,TGTGCCAGCAGTTCGGACAGCAAGATCAAACCCCAGCATTTT
15,-,TRBJ2-1,TRBV4-1,few,CASSQILFGDNEQFF,TGCGCCAGCAGCCAAATTTTATTCGGTGACAATGAGCAGTTCTTC
13,-,TRBJ1-5,TRBV12-5,-,CASGLHSNQPQHF,TGTGCTAGTGGTTTGCATAGCAATCAGCCCCAGCATTTT
15,-,TRBJ1-1,TRBV15,few,CATSRVTDMNTEAFF,TGTGCCACCAGCAGAGTGACAGATATGAACACTGAAGCTTTCTTT
13,-,TRBJ2-7,TRBV5-1,-,CASSVEGDYEQYF,TGCGCCAGCAGCGTTGAAGGTGACTACGAGCAGTACTTC
17,TRBD2,TRBJ2-1,TRBV4-1,few,CASSQEVGGGALDEQFF,TGTGCCAGCAGCCAAGAGGTCGGCGGGGGGGCCCTTGATGAGCAGTTCTTC
14,TRBD1,TRBJ2-3,TRBV5-1,-,CASSLGQGADIQYF,TGCGCCAGCAGCTTGGGACAGGGAGCGGATATTCAGTATTTT
14,-,TRBJ1-4,TRBV25-1,many,CASSGREADEKLFF,TGTGCCAGCAGTGGCCGGGAAGCTGATGAAAAACTGTTTTTT
16,-,TRBJ2-7,TRBV5-1,few,CASSLLVPGVSGEQYF,TGCGCCAGCAGCTTGTTGGTGCCGGGGGTCTCAGGAGAGCAGTACTTC
16,-,TRBJ2-7,TRBV5-1,-,CASSLAGPVGPYEQYF,TGCGCCAGCAGCTTGGCCGGCCCCGTCGGACCCTACGAGCAGTACTTC
13,-,TRBJ2-7,TRBV29-1,few,CSVVGGQVYEQYF,TGCAGCGTTGTAGGGGGACAAGTCTACGAGCAGTACTTC
13,-,TRBJ2-1,TRBV7-8,many,CAGGSSSYNEQFF,TGTGCTGGAGGTTCCAGCTCCTACAATGAGCAGTTCTTC
16,TRBD1,TRBJ2-5,TRBV12-3/TRBV12-4,many,CASSPLGGTGKETQYF,TGTGCCAGCAGTCCTCTGGGAGGGACAGGGAAAGAGACCCAGTACTTC
13,TRBD1,TRBJ2-7,TRBV20-1,few,CSARGDSYYEQYF,TGCAGTGCTAGAGGGGACAGCTACTACGAGCAGTACTTC
20,-,TRBJ2-1,TRBV18,-,CASSPPGARRAETNYNEQFF,TGTGCCAGCTCACCGCCTGGGGCTCGGAGAGCCGAAACCAACTACAATGAGCAGTTCTTC
15,-,TRBJ1-2,TRBV2,few,CASSGGITANYGYTF,TGTGCCAGCAGTGGAGGAATTACTGCTAACTATGGCTACACCTTC
17,TRBD1,TRBJ2-5,TRBV7-2,many,CASSSGTGALHTETQYF,TGTGCCAGCAGCTCCGGGACAGGGGCCCTTCATACCGAGACCCAGTACTTC
13,-,TRBJ2-1,TRBV6-2/TRBV6-3,few,CASSAGPLTEQFF,TGTGCCAGCAGCGCCGGGCCTCTTACGGAGCAGTTCTTC
14,TRBD2,TRBJ2-3,TRBV12-3/TRBV12-4,many,CASSLLAGDDTQYF,TGTGCCAGCAGCCTTCTAGCGGGTGACGATACGCAGTATTTT
12,-,TRBJ1-1,TRBV4-1,few,CASSQGSFEAFF,TGCGCCAGCAGCCAGGGGAGCTTTGAAGCTTTCTTT
15,-,TRBJ2-3,TRBV24-1,few,CATSDRQDYTDTQYF,TGTGCCACCAGTGACCGACAGGACTACACAGATACGCAGTATTTT
13,TRBD1,TRBJ2-1,TRBV5-6,-,CASSGTGRDEQFF,TGTGCCAGCAGCGGGACAGGGAGGGATGAGCAGTTCTTC
14,-,TRBJ2-2,TRBV6-5,-,CASSPDGDTGELFF,TGTGCCAGCAGTCCCGACGGAGACACCGGGGAGCTGTTTTTT
15,TRBD2,TRBJ2-7,TRBV7-2,-,CASSFDGGGAYEQYF,TGTGCCAGCAGCTTTGATGGCGGGGGGGCCTACGAGCAGTACTTC
14,TRBD1,TRBJ1-1,TRBV7-9,many,CELKGGGTNTEAFF,TGTGAACTCAAAGGGGGCGGCACGAACACTGAAGCTTTCTTT
15,TRBD1,TRBJ1-6,TRBV7-6,-,CVSSPRTGNNSPLHF,TGTGTCAGCAGCCCGAGGACAGGGAATAATTCACCCCTCCACTTT
16,TRBD1,TRBJ1-2,TRBV7-3,-,CASSLRSGGDMHGYTF,TGTGCCAGCAGCTTACGGTCAGGGGGTGATATGCATGGCTACACCTTC
14,-,TRBJ2-7,TRBV6-5,many,CASSYSMGSYEQYF,TGTGCCAGCAGTTACTCTATGGGATCCTACGAGCAGTACTTC
13,-,TRBJ2-5,TRBV14,once,CASSQVPLGTQYF,TGTGCCAGCAGCCAGGTCCCCCTTGGGACCCAGTACTTC
15,-,TRBJ2-2,TRBV27,-,CASATWTANTGELFF,TGTGCCAGCGCTACCTGGACGGCGAACACCGGGGAGCTGTTTTTT
15,-,TRBJ1-1,TRBV5-6,-,CASSPYKGLVTEAFF,TGTGCCAGCAGCCCTTATAAGGGGCTGGTCACTGAAGCTTTCTTT
13,-,TRBJ1-2,TRBV20-1,-,CSARTAFEEGYTF,TGCAGTGCTCGGACTGCCTTTGAGGAAGGCTACACCTTC
13,-,TRBJ1-6,TRBV27,few,CASKGDVNSPLHF,TGTGCCAGCAAAGGAGATGTTAATTCACCCCTCCACTTT
14,-,TRBJ2-1,TRBV28,many,CASSPWTAYNEQFF,TGTGCCAGCAGTCCCTGGACCGCCTACAATGAGCAGTTCTTC
16,-,TRBJ2-1,TRBV27,-,CASSLGGGPFYNEQFF,TGTGCCAGCAGCCTCGGAGGGGGGCCCTTCTACAATGAGCAGTTCTTC
13,-,TRBJ2-1,TRBV28,-,CAGRGGVYNEQFF,TGTGCCGGCAGAGGCGGAGTATACAATGAGCAGTTCTTC
17,-,TRBJ1-1,TRBV5-1,few,CASSSLSSGRMNTEAFF,TGCGCCAGCAGCTCCTTATCCTCGGGGAGAATGAACACTGAAGCTTTCTTT
15,-,TRBJ2-1,TRBV29-1,-,CSVEDWGKAGNEQFF,TGCAGCGTTGAAGATTGGGGGAAGGCAGGCAATGAGCAGTTCTTC
15,-,TRBJ1-5,TRBV28,-,CASTRGWAANQPQHF,TGTGCCAGCACCCGAGGGTGGGCAGCCAATCAGCCCCAGCATTTT
15,-,TRBJ2-5,TRBV3-1,-,CASSRDTGYQETQYF,TGTGCCAGCAGCCGGGACACGGGGTACCAAGAGACCCAGTACTTC
16,-,TRBJ2-1,TRBV9,-,CASSVRIHSSYNEQFF,TGTGCCAGCAGCGTAAGGATTCATAGCTCCTACAATGAGCAGTTCTTC
14,TRBD1,TRBJ2-2,TRBV6-2/TRBV6-3,-,CATKTGENTGELFF,TGTGCCACCAAGACAGGGGAGAACACCGGGGAGCTGTTTTTT
17,TRBD2,TRBJ2-3,TRBV12-3/TRBV12-4,many,CASRGTSGGGDTDTQYF,TGTGCCAGCAGAGGGACTAGCGGGGGGGGTGACACAGATACGCAGTATTTT
14,-,TRBJ1-3,TRBV19,-,CASSMNQDLDTIYF,TGTGCCAGTAGTATGAACCAGGACCTCGACACCATATATTTT
11,-,TRBJ2-2,TRBV5-4,many,CASRRAGELFF,TGTGCCAGCAGGAGAGCCGGGGAGCTGTTTTTT
14,TRBD2,TRBJ2-5,TRBV20-1,few,CSARVSGGRETQYF,TGCAGTGCTAGAGTGTCGGGGGGGCGAGAGACCCAGTACTTC
15,TRBD2,TRBJ2-1,TRBV7-9,-,CASSATSGLYNEQFF,TGTGCCAGCAGCGCGACTAGCGGACTCTACAATGAGCAGTTCTTC
14,-,TRBJ2-5,TRBV6-1,-,CASSPSGRQETQYF,TGTGCCAGCAGTCCGTCGGGTCGTCAAGAGACCCAGTACTTC
16,-,TRBJ2-1,TRBV6-1,-,CASRQGRRGLYSEQFF,TGTGCCAGCAGGCAGGGACGTAGGGGCCTCTACAGTGAGCAGTTCTTC